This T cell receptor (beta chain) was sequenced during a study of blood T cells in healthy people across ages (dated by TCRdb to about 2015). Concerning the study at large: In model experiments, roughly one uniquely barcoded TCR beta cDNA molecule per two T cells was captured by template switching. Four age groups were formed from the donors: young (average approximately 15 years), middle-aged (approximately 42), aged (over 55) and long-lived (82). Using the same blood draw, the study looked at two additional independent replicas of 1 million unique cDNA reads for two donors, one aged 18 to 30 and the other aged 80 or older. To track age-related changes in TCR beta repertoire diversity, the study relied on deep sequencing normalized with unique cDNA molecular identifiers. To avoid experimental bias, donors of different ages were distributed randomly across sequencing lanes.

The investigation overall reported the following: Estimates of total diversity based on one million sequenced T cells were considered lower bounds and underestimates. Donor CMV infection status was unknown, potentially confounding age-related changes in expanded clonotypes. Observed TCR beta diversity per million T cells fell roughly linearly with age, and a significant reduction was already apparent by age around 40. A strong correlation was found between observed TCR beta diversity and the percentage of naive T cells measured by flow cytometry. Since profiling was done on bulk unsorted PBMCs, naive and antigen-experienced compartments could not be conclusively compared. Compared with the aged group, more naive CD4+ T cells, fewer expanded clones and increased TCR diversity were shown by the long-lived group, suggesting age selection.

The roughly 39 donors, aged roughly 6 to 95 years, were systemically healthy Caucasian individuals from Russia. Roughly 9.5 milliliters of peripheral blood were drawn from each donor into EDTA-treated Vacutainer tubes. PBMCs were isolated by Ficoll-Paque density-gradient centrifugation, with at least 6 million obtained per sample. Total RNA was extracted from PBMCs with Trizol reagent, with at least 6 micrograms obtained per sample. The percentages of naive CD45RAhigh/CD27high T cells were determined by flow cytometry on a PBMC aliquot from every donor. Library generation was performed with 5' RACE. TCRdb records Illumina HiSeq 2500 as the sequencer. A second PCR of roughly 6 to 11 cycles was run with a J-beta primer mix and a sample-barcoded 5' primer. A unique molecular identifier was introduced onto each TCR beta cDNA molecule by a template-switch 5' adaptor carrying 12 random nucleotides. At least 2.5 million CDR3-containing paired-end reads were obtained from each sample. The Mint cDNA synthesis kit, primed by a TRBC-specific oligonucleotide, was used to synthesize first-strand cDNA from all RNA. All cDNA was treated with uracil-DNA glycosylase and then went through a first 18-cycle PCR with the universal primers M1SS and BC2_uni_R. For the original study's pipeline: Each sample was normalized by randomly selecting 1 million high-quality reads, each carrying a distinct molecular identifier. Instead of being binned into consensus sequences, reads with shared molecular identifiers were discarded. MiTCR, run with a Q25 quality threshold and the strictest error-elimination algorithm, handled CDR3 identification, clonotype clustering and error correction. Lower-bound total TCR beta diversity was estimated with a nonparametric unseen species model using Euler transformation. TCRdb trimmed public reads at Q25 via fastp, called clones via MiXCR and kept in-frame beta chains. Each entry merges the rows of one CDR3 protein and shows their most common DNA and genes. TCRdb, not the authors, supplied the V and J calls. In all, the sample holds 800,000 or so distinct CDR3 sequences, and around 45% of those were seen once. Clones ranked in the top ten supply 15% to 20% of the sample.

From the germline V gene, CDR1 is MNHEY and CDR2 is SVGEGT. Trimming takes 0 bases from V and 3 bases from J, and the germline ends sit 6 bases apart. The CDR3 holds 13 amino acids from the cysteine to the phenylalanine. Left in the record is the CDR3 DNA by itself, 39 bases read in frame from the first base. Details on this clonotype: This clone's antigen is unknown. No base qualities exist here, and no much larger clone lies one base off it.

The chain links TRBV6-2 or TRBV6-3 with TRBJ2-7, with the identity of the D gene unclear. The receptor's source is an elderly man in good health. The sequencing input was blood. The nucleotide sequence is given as TGTGCCAGCAGTTACTCGGAACTCTACGAGCAGTACTTC. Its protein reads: CASSYSELYEQYF.